This TCR beta chain came from a study of blood T cell repertoires in COVID-19 (dated by TCRdb to 2018 to 2021). Regarding the complete study: Samples covering the acute and convalescent phases of COVID-19 were provided by collaborators in the United States, Italy and Spain. The prospective study material was composed of cDNA or gDNA derived from T cells, B-cell-depleted T cells, or PBMCs. Deeply sampled blood TCRbeta repertoires from subjects exposed to, actively infected with, or recovered from COVID-19 were included in the dataset. The repertoires were released in a freely available public database meant as a resource for research on the immune response to SARS-CoV-2. Samples were obtained from the ongoing ImmuneRACE study (first 160 participants) and from some 1,200 subjects provided by 6 global collaborators. The sample metadata nearly always contained a de-identified subject ID, COVID-19 status, age in years and sex. HLA class I and class II types, where available, came from metadata supplied by the sample provider rather than from assay-based typing.

TCRbeta CDR3 regions were amplified from genomic DNA by means of the immunoSEQ Assay, a bias-controlled multiplex PCR. The study's processing was this. The number of nucleated cells in each sample was estimated from the amplification of reference gene primers within the assay. To quantify the absolute abundance of each unique TCRbeta CDR3 rearrangement, sequence reads were collapsed and filtered. For each sample, productive Simpson clonality was calculated as the square root of Simpson's diversity index across productive rearrangements. Entries here come from immuneACCESS through TCRdb and include only in-frame sequences with V and J called. Some clones fail to appear in such tables; in the studies checked, an unresolved V gene covers under half of the shortfall, and the cause of the remainder is unknown. The D gene and trimming were derived from the DNA, and the V and J assignments and clone size from that table. The sample table lists roughly 160,000 clones, 80% of them with a count of one. The top ten clones comprise nearly 3.5% of the sample.

CDR1 is given as SGHRS and CDR2 as YFSETQ, both from the germline V gene. Including cysteine and phenylalanine, the CDR3 has 15 amino acids. The only DNA kept is the CDR3, 45 bases in frame from the first base. V and J are trimmed by 4 bases and 8 bases, and the gene matches miss 11 bases of the junction. This clone has just a few counts. Its specific antigen is unknown. No much larger clonotype is one base removed from it; base qualities were not supplied. In the prospective study, participants were about 18 to 95 years old, resided in 20 to 30 geographic areas of the United States, and were enrolled through a virtual design. To assign participants to cohorts, the prospective study relied on clinical history that participants themselves reported in a screening survey and a study questionnaire. Recovered participants in ImmuneRACE Cohort 3 were defined as having two consecutive negative NP/OP PCR tests, clearance from a healthcare professional, or resolution of symptoms. Each participant in the prospective study had whole blood, serum and a nasopharyngeal or oropharyngeal swab collected by mobile phlebotomists. Additional blood draws and questionnaires over a roughly two-month period could optionally be provided by prospective study participants. Before DNA extraction, prospective study blood samples were shipped either frozen or at room temperature.

The full study reports these points: The quantity of clinical and demographic metadata differed by source and by participant and was supplied without curation.

The sequencing sample was made of PBMCs or T cells enriched from blood (not recorded which). Recombination joined TRBV5-1 with TRBJ2-1; 8 bases in between match TRBD1. The source of this sequence is a woman aged 60-75 years who had recovered from COVID-19. The DNA reads as follows: TGCGCCAGCAGCCGGATGGACAGGGATTTGGATGAGCAGTTCTTC. The encoded protein is CASSRMDRDLDEQFF. The CDR3, completed at both ends by the reference TRBV5-1 and TRBJ2-1 genes, gives the full variable domain KAGVTQTPRYLIKTRGQQVTLSCSPISGHRSVSWYQQTPGQGLQFLFEYFSETQRNKGNFPGRFSGRQFSNSRSEMNVSTLELGDSALYLCASSRMDRDLDEQFFGPGTRLTVL.